These 17 T cell receptor beta chains originate from one sample sequenced in a study of response to subunit inactivated influenza vaccine. TCRdb re-analysed the RT-PCR reads in MiXCR, keeping a single row per CDR3 protein. Of a few hundred thousand distinct CDR3 sequences in the sample, around 11% were seen once. These data were also reused for a study on T cells expressing NK-cell markers. From that second work: TCR beta libraries carry UMIs added by 5'RACE template switching.

Specimen: PBMCs from blood, collected on the day of vaccination. These receptors originate from a man aged 50-59 years who received an inactivated influenza vaccine.

V and J are TRBV7-9 and TRBJ2-1; maybe TRBD2 (6 bases). The germline CDR1 and CDR2 sequences are SEHNR and FQNEAQ (reference sequence). The V gene lost 9 bases and the J gene lost 2 bases, with 14 bases spanning the gap. The CDR3 is 14 residues long. The CDR3 coding sequence is TGTGCCAGTCATAGCGCGGGGACCTACAATGAGCAGTTCTTC. Encoded protein: CASHSAGTYNEQFF.

The chain is built from TRBV27 and TRBJ2-7, with 13 bases matching TRBD2. The V segment lost 5 bases and the J segment 2 bases; nucleotides outside the gene matches: 3. Germline values: CDR1 MNHEY, CDR2 SMNVEV (reference sequence). CDR3 length: 15 residues. The CDR3: CASSLGTSGAYEQYF. CDR3 nucleotide sequence: TGTGCCAGCAGTCTAGGGACTAGCGGGGCCTACGAGCAGTACTTC.

This clonotype was detected a few times. J is TRBJ2-3 and V is TRBV11-2; TRBD2 aligns across 8 bases. The ends lost 4 bases at V and 0 bases at J; junction bases unmatched: 12. This CDR3 comprises 18 residues. CDR1 is SGHAT and CDR2 is FQNNGV in the germline V gene. CDR3 amino acids: CASSSRPAGGSSTDTQYF. The DNA for the CDR3 is TGTGCCAGCAGCTCCCGCCCGGCGGGGGGATCTAGCACAGATACGCAGTATTTT. Complete variable domain (other parts from reference TRBV11-2 and TRBJ2-3): EAGVAQSPRYKIIEKRQSVAFWCNPISGHATLYWYQQILGQGPKLLIQFQNNGVVDDSQLPKDRFSAERLKGVDSTLKIQPAKLEDSAVYLCASSSRPAGGSSTDTQYFGPGTRLTVL.

This clonotype was counted between two and nine times. The chain has TRBV28 and TRBJ2-1, with 7 bases fitting TRBD2. Germline assignment: CDR1 MDHEN and CDR2 SYDVKM. The CDR3 runs 19 residues. Germline trimming cut 1 base from V and 6 bases from J; bases unmatched to any gene: 18. CDR3: CASSLSLGGGNGHLNEQFF. CDR3 bases: TGTGCCAGCAGTTTATCGTTGGGGGGGGGGAACGGCCACCTCAATGAGCAGTTCTTC.

This clonotype occurred a few times. This sequence joins TRBV29-1 and TRBJ2-6; D is ambiguous. The ends were cut back, 4 bases at V and 1 base at J, with 5 bases in the middle. The CDR3 consists of 13 residues. Germline V gives CDR1 SQVTM, CDR2 ANQGSEA. The CDR3 is CSVVGSGANVLTF. The CDR3 coding sequence is TGCAGCGTTGTGGGATCTGGGGCCAACGTCCTGACTTTC.

This clonotype was counted many times. The chain has TRBV2 and TRBJ2-3; D gene unclear. This CDR3 is built from 13 residues. V lost 2 bases and J 3 bases, leaving 6 bases between the germline ends. The germline CDR1 and CDR2 sequences are SNHLY and FYNNEI. CDR3 bases: TGTGCCAGCAGTGAAACGGCGACAGATACGCAGTATTTT. This gives the protein CASSETATDTQYF.

V and J are TRBV7-9 and TRBJ2-3, with D possibly being TRBD2 (6 bases). Germline assignment: CDR1 SEHNR and CDR2 FQNEAQ (reference sequence). V dropped 3 bases and J dropped 3 bases, with 16 bases sitting between them. This CDR3 has 16 residues. CDR3 in amino acids: CASSFLPSVTTDTQYF. The CDR3 bases are TGTGCCAGCAGCTTTCTTCCTAGCGTGACTACAGATACGCAGTATTTT.

This clonotype was observed a handful of times. The chain recombines TRBV29-1 with TRBJ2-1; no definite D call. Germline V lookup: CDR1 SQVTM, CDR2 ANQGSEA. The CDR3 sequence is 20 residues long. Trimming stripped 5 bases from V and 1 base from J, with 30 bases between. CDR3 loop: CSVLSQATSKFRSSYNEQFF. CDR3 coding DNA: TGCAGCGTTCTCTCTCAGGCGACCTCTAAGTTTCGAAGTTCCTACAATGAGCAGTTCTTC.

The sample holds a few counts of this clonotype. This chain uses TRBV7-9 with TRBJ2-7; TRBD1 matches 8 bases. CDR3 length: 13 amino acids. In germline, CDR1 is SEHNR, CDR2 FQNEAQ (reference sequence). The V gene end was trimmed by 5 bases and the J gene end by 3 bases; junction bases not matched to a gene: 3. The CDR3 DNA reads TGTGCCAGCAGCCATGACAGGGGCTACGAGCAGTACTTC. Translating gives CASSHDRGYEQYF. The whole variable domain, remainder taken from reference TRBV7-9 and TRBJ2-7, is DTGVSQNPRHKITKRGQNVTFRCDPISEHNRLYWYRQTLGQGPEFLTYFQNEAQLEKSRLLSDRFSAERPKGSFSTLEIQRTEQGDSAMYLCASSHDRGYEQYFGPGTRLTVT.

In its sample, this clonotype was seen a few times. This rearrangement joins TRBV7-2 to TRBJ2-5; 10 bases are a match to TRBD2. The CDR3 contains 15 residues. Germline values: CDR1 SGHTA, CDR2 FQGNSA. After removal of 1 base from V and 8 bases from J, the junction contained 7 bases not matched to a gene. The CDR3, as DNA: TGTGCCAGCAGCTTAGTAACTAGCGGGGTACCCACCCAGTACTTC. It codes for CASSLVTSGVPTQYF.

J is TRBJ2-5 and V is TRBV29-1; 10 bases fit TRBD1. With V trimmed by 6 bases and J by 4 bases, 5 bases remained unmatched. Germline V gene data show CDR1 as SQVTM and CDR2 as ANQGSEA. This CDR3 is built from 13 residues. CDR3 coding DNA: TGCAGCGTGGGACAGGGGATCGGAGAGACCCAGTACTTC. This codes for CSVGQGIGETQYF.

This clonotype has a handful of counts. This rearrangement joins TRBV7-9 to TRBJ2-3, with 13 positions matching TRBD2. The germline CDR1 and CDR2 sequences are SEHNR and FQNEAQ (reference sequence). V was pared by 4 bases and J by 2 bases, with 3 bases of the junction left unmatched. The CDR3 loop spans 16 amino acids. The CDR3 nucleotides read TGTGCCAGCAGCTCGGGACTAGCGGGGACCACAGATACGCAGTATTTT. This sequence encodes CASSSGLAGTTDTQYF. Based on the CDR3 plus reference TRBV7-9 and TRBJ2-3, the full variable domain is DTGVSQNPRHKITKRGQNVTFRCDPISEHNRLYWYRQTLGQGPEFLTYFQNEAQLEKSRLLSDRFSAERPKGSFSTLEIQRTEQGDSAMYLCASSSGLAGTTDTQYFGPGTRLTVL.

This clonotype was seen only a few times. The chain links TRBV5-1 to TRBJ2-3; maybe TRBD2 (5 bases). Trimming pared 3 bases from V and 0 bases from J, leaving 11 bases between. The germline CDR1 and CDR2 sequences are SGHRS and YFSETQ. CDR3 size: 15 residues. CDR3 coding DNA: TGCGCCAGCAGCTGGGAGTGGAGGAGCACAGATACGCAGTATTTT. As protein: CASSWEWRSTDTQYF.

The sample holds many counts of this clonotype. J is TRBJ2-7 and V is TRBV7-9, with D possibly matching TRBD1 (5 bases). With 6 bases removed from V and 3 bases from J, the gap between germline ends came to 9 bases. CDR3 size: 12 residues. Looked up from germline, CDR1 is SEHNR and CDR2 is FQNEAQ (reference sequence). The CDR3 protein is CASRRDSYEQYF. In DNA form, the CDR3 reads TGTGCCAGCAGGAGAGACAGCTACGAGCAGTACTTC.

The chain couples TRBV7-2 to TRBJ2-7; D is perhaps TRBD1 (5 bases). The CDR3 contains 16 residues. The V gene's germline CDR1 is SGHTA and CDR2 FQGNSA. Trimming took off 4 bases at V and 0 bases at J, with 16 bases between the two ends. CDR3 in DNA: TGTGCCAGCAGCTCCACGACAGCTAGGAGCTCCTACGAGCAGTACTTC. Protein product: CASSSTTARSSYEQYF.

J is TRBJ2-7 and V is TRBV6-1; D remains unclear. The V end was cut by 3 bases, the J end by 0 bases, with 15 bases between. This CDR3 has 16 residues. Germline V gene lookup returns CDR1 MNHNS and CDR2 SASEGT. CDR3 nucleotide sequence: TGTGCCAGCAGTGAGTTTATACTTTCCCTCTCCTACGAGCAGTACTTC. Protein product: CASSEFILSLSYEQYF.

The CDR3 DNA reads TGCGCCAGCAGCCAAGCGGCCAGGGTAGTGACCGGGGAGCTGTTTTTT. Translation gives CASSQAARVVTGELFF. The chain combines TRBV4-3 with TRBJ2-2, with D perhaps matching TRBD1 (5 bases). There are 16 residues in the CDR3. Trimming took off 1 base at V and 5 bases at J, with 14 bases between the two ends. The V gene's germline CDR1 is LGHNA and CDR2 YSLEER.